These T cell receptor beta chains were read from a single sample in a study of OX40 agonist ivuxolimab in advanced cancers. The protocol was immunoSEQ multiplex PCR, while the TCRdb copy is restricted to in-frame clones and leaves out a portion. The table lists 75,000 to 90,000 clones, more than 70% of them singletons. The sample consisted of CD4+ or CD8+ T cells sorted from blood, taken in a trial of the OX40 agonist ivuxolimab. The receptors come from an adult with an advanced solid tumor such as melanoma, head and neck, liver or kidney cancer. CDR3s leave out the opening cysteine and the closing phenylalanine or tryptophan.

len,v_gene,j_gene,CDR3aa
13,TRBV5-6,TRBJ2-2,ASSLASYFTGELF
12,TRBV5-4,TRBJ1-1,ASSLHSRNTEAF
11,TRBV7-2,TRBJ2-3,ASSFISTDTQY
15,TRBV19,TRBJ2-6,ASSIAGGSAGANVLT
12,TRBV9,TRBJ1-2,ASSERAWSYGYT
11,TRBV7-9,TRBJ1-5,ASSLAGDQPQH
9,TRBV29-1,TRBJ1-1,SGRVNTEAF
13,TRBV7-9,TRBJ1-2,ASSLIETGHCGYT
11,TRBV5-1,TRBJ1-1,ASSPQTGLEAF
16,TRBV18,TRBJ2-1,ASSPGLAGGRPYNEQF
12,TRBV28,TRBJ1-3,ASSWRGSGNTIY
14,TRBV6-5,TRBJ1-5,ASRYHRGLISQPQH
13,TRBV19,TRBJ2-1,ASSTRDRVGNEQF
12,TRBV10-2,TRBJ2-7,ASRTVTPTYEQY
13,TRBV2,TRBJ2-2,ASSEVGTTTGELF
12,TRBV4-2,TRBJ1-2,ASSQDGEAYGYT
13,TRBV29-1,TRBJ1-2,SVEEPGRGDYGYT
14,TRBV28,TRBJ2-7,ASRPHPGQGFYEQY
12,TRBV7-2,.,ASSFSGSSYEQY
12,TRBV29-1,TRBJ2-1,SVEDLLGLAKQF
14,TRBV9,TRBJ2-2,ASSAFSGLATGELF
15,TRBV5-6,TRBJ1-1,ASSLAVYRAPNTEAF
13,TRBV7-9,TRBJ1-1,ASSLWLGLSTEAF
10,TRBV28,TRBJ2-3,ASSLITDTQY